Below, 20 T cell receptor beta chains from the same sample are listed, as sequenced in a study of beta chain features in type 1 diabetes. Sequencing targeted expressed TCRB transcripts, as all isolated RNA had been reverse transcribed. Using immunoSEQ multiplex PCR, the repertoire was profiled, and TCRdb retains in-frame clones only, with some absent. Of 810,000 or so clones detected, about a sixth appear once; the ten largest clones hold around 0.02%. Sequenced input: naive CD4+ T cells from blood. The receptor source for this set is a woman aged 18-29 years in good health.

This clone showed up just a few times. The CDR3, as DNA: TGTGCCAGCAGCCCGAACGTGGCGAACTATGGCTACACCTTC. Residues: CASSPNVANYGYTF. The chain joins TRBV6-5 to TRBJ1-2; D remains ambiguous. The CDR3 totals 14 residues. CDR1 MNHEY and CDR2 SVGAGI come from the germline V gene. V dropped 6 bases and J dropped 2 bases, with 13 bases sitting between them.

CDR3 in DNA: TGTGCCAGCTCACCAAGGCAGGGGCAGGGGAACACTGAAGCTTTCTTT. Its translation is CASSPRQGQGNTEAFF. The V and J genes are TRBV18 and TRBJ1-1, with D maybe TRBD1 (6 bases). Germline V CDR1 and CDR2: KGHSH, LQKENI. V was pared by 2 bases and J by 1 base, with 14 bases between. The CDR3 runs to 16 residues.

The chain carries TRBV15 and TRBJ2-7; D might be TRBD2 (5 bases). V gave up 5 bases and J gave up 0 bases, with 11 bases separating them. The CDR3 is made up of 14 amino acids. Germline CDR1 reads LNHNV; CDR2 reads YYDKDF (reference sequence). The CDR3 bases are TGTGCCACCAGCGGGCCGGGGAGCTCCTACGAGCAGTACTTC. Protein: CATSGPGSSYEQYF.

J is TRBJ2-7 and V is TRBV2, with D uncertain. V dropped 4 bases and J dropped 6 bases, with 10 bases sitting between them. From germline, CDR1 is SNHLY and CDR2 FYNNEI. The CDR3 runs 12 residues. The CDR3 DNA follows: TGTGCCAGCAGTGCAAGGAGAGCCGAGCAGTACTTC. Its protein is CASSARRAEQYF.

This chain links TRBV5-4 with TRBJ2-7; the match to TRBD2 covers 10 bases. The CDR3 extends over 13 amino acids. V trimming: 6 bases; J trimming: 1 base; junction bases outside the gene matches: 1. Looked up from germline, CDR1 is SGHNT and CDR2 is YYREEE (reference sequence). This chain's CDR3 is CASKAGGSYEQYF. The CDR3 nucleotides read TGTGCCAGCAAAGCGGGGGGGTCCTACGAGCAGTACTTC.

This sequence joins TRBV6-6 and TRBJ2-4; D is unclear. In germline, CDR1 is MNHNY, CDR2 SVGAGI (reference sequence). CDR3 length: 15 residues. The ends were cut back, 5 bases at V and 1 base at J, with 12 bases in the middle. The CDR3 DNA is TGTGCCAGCAGTGGGCAGAATGTGGCCAAAAACATTCAGTACTTC. Encoded protein: CASSGQNVAKNIQYF.

CDR3 region: CASSDPDHCGGNIQYF. CDR3 nucleotides: TGTGCCAGCAGTGACCCGGACCACTGCGGAGGAAACATTCAGTACTTC. This chain joins TRBV6-4 and TRBJ2-4, with a weak D call TRBD2 (5 bases). Trimming left V 2 bases short and J 6 bases short, with 17 bases between. Germline V gene data show CDR1 as MRHNA and CDR2 as SNTAGT. This CDR3 is 16 amino acids long.

This chain uses TRBV6-5 with TRBJ2-2; no reliable D call. Germline CDR1 MNHEY, CDR2 SVGAGI. V lost 7 bases and J lost 5, with 14 bases in between. This CDR3 has 14 amino acids. This chain's CDR3 is CASTKNRATGELFF. The CDR3 DNA reads TGTGCCAGCACCAAAAATAGGGCTACCGGGGAGCTGTTTTTT.

The chain combines TRBV4-1 with TRBJ1-5, with TRBD1 identical over 8 bases. The CDR3 sequence is 14 residues long. After removal of 5 bases from V and 4 bases from J, the junction contained 4 bases not matched to a gene. From germline, CDR1 is MGHRA and CDR2 YSYEKL. CDR3 nucleotides: TGCGCCAGCAGCGAACAGGGGGGAAATCAGCCCCAGCATTTT. It translates to CASSEQGGNQPQHF.

V gene TRBV7-9 combines with J gene TRBJ1-1; possible D gene TRBD1, 5 bases. Germline CDR1 reads SEHNR; CDR2 reads FQNEAQ (reference sequence). Trimming took off 8 bases at V and 4 bases at J, with 20 bases between the two ends. This CDR3 is 15 amino acids long. CDR3 coding DNA: TGTGCCAGCGGGAAGGGCCTCCCGGGGGTCACTGAAGCTTTCTTT. Protein: CASGKGLPGVTEAFF.

This clone was recorded a few times. The V call is TRBV21-1, the J call TRBJ1-5. TRBV21-1 is a recognized pseudogene. This CDR3 is 13 amino acids long. DNA of the CDR3: TGTGCCAGCAGCGGCGGGAACAATCAGCCCCAGCATTTT. Protein sequence: CASSGGNNQPQHF.

This chain links TRBV15 with TRBJ1-5; weak D call: TRBD1 (5 bases). CDR1 is LNHNV and CDR2 is YYDKDF in the germline V gene (reference sequence). Trimming cost V 1 base and J 6 bases, with 13 bases left between them. This CDR3 has 15 amino acids. The CDR3 DNA follows: TGTGCCACCAGCAGAGTCCGGACAAGGTTTCAGCCCCAGCATTTT. It encodes CATSRVRTRFQPQHF.

The genes are TRBV27 and TRBJ1-1; a weak D match, TRBD1 (6 bases). V was shortened by 5 bases and J by 5 bases, with 18 bases between the two germline ends. CDR1 is MNHEY, CDR2 SMNVEV, per germline (reference sequence). The CDR3 consists of 15 residues. For the CDR3, the DNA is TGTGCCAGCAGTCCCCGGAGGGGGACCGTAACTGAAGCTTTCTTT. Its translation is CASSPRRGTVTEAFF.

This clone was found a few times. The V gene is TRBV19, the J gene TRBJ2-6; unclear D gene. Germline CDR1 is LNHDA and CDR2 is SQIVND (reference sequence). The CDR3 consists of 15 residues. Trimming left V 6 bases short and J 0 bases short, with 9 bases between. CDR3 sequence reads: CASSQDGSGANVLTF. CDR3 DNA: TGTGCCAGTAGCCAGGACGGCTCTGGGGCCAACGTCCTGACTTTC.

This clone was observed a few times. Other nucleotide sequences from this sample produce the same CDR3. The chain links TRBV28 to TRBJ1-5; D is unresolved. Germline CDR1 is MDHEN and CDR2 is SYDVKM. The V gene lost 3 bases and the J gene lost 7 bases, with 7 bases spanning the gap. The CDR3 spans 12 residues. For the CDR3, the DNA is TGTGCCAGCAGTTTGCTAGTGCAGCCCCAGCATTTT. Protein product: CASSLLVQPQHF.

This clone was observed a few times. Within the sample, other DNA sequences also encode this same CDR3. The chain uses TRBV7-2 and TRBJ2-3; weak D call: TRBD2 (5 bases). The V gene's germline CDR1 is SGHTA and CDR2 FQGNSA. The CDR3 length is 15 residues. The ends were cut back, 3 bases at V and 2 bases at J, with 12 bases in the middle. CDR3 in DNA: TGTGCCAGCAGCTTGGTAGGGAGTAACACAGATACGCAGTATTTT. Translated: CASSLVGSNTDTQYF.

CDR3 DNA: TGTGCCAGCAGGCCGGCGGGAGAAATGAACATTCAGTACTTC. Protein: CASRPAGEMNIQYF. The chain has TRBV14 and TRBJ2-4; 7 positions match TRBD2. CDR3 length: 14 amino acids. The V segment lost 6 bases and the J segment 7 bases; nucleotides outside the gene matches: 9. Germline V gives CDR1 SGHDN, CDR2 FVKESK.

This clone was seen more than once but under ten times. Other DNA sequences from this sample encode an identical CDR3 as well. This chain joins TRBV7-3 and TRBJ2-1, with unresolved D. Germline V gene sequence: CDR1 SGHTA, CDR2 FQGTGA. V lost 5 bases and J lost 5, with 10 bases in between. The CDR3 consists of 13 residues. As DNA, the CDR3 is TGTGCCAGCAGCCTCGGACGGGACAATGAGCAGTTCTTC. It is translated as CASSLGRDNEQFF.

This sequence joins TRBV10-3 and TRBJ2-3; TRBD2 matches 12 bases. The V gene's germline CDR1 is ENHRY and CDR2 SYGVKD. V gave up 6 bases and J gave up 7 bases; unmatched junction bases: 8. The CDR3 runs to 15 residues. The CDR3 sequence: CAISVTSGSTNTQYF. In nucleotides, the CDR3 is TGTGCCATCAGCGTGACTAGCGGGAGTACGAATACGCAGTATTTT.

This clone was detected a few times. The chain combines TRBV28 with TRBJ2-3; TRBD1 matches 9 bases. Germline V gives CDR1 MDHEN, CDR2 SYDVKM. The trim removed 6 bases at V and 6 bases at J, leaving 10 bases unmatched. The CDR3 length is 15 residues. CDR3 coding DNA: TGTGCCAGCAGGGGGGGGACAGGGTTTGCGGATACGCAGTATTTT. Amino acid sequence: CASRGGTGFADTQYF.